What follows is one T cell receptor (beta chain) and its context. The CDR3 length is 13 residues. V dropped 4 bases and J dropped 3 bases, with 10 bases sitting between them. Per germline, CDR1 SGHDN and CDR2 FVKESK. Method: immunoSEQ multiplex PCR; TCRdb's copy keeps in-frame clones and lacks some. The profile covers 35,000 to 55,000 clones, with 80% to 95% appearing a single time and more than 3% taken by the ten largest. The data derive from a study of T cell changes during pregnancy in multiple sclerosis. The sample in question was CD8+ T cells from peripheral blood mononuclear cells, obtained after pregnancy. The V call is TRBV14, the J call TRBJ2-7; D gene uncertain. This receptor was identified in a female donor with multiple sclerosis, enrolled in a pregnancy study. CDR3: CASSLRRSYEQYF. The CDR3 bases are TGTGCCAGCAGCCTTAGACGGAGCTACGAGCAGTACTTC.